A single T cell receptor beta chain is shown here with its context. Its antigen specificity is not known. One base away there is no much larger clone; base qualities are not given. The immunoSEQ Assay, a bias-controlled multiplex PCR, was used to amplify TCRbeta CDR3 regions from genomic DNA. For the original study's pipeline: The number of nucleated cells in each sample was estimated by amplification of reference gene primers within the assay. Sequence reads were collapsed and filtered to measure the absolute abundance of every unique TCRbeta CDR3 rearrangement. For each sample, productive Simpson clonality was calculated by taking the square root of Simpson's diversity index across productive rearrangements. TCRdb re-hosts the immuneACCESS table, in-frame sequences only. Its copies lack some clones; in the studies checked, an unresolved V gene accounts for under half of them, and the cause for the rest is not known. Clone size and V and J calls were adopted from that table, with D and trimming inferred from the DNA. Counted in this sample were approximately 170,000 clones; around 82% of them appeared once. In total, the top ten clones hold about 6.9% of the sample.

The sample belongs to a study of blood T cell repertoires in COVID-19 (dated by TCRdb to about 2020). For context, the study as a whole: Collaborator samples came from the United States, Italy and Spain and covered acute and convalescent phases of COVID-19. The prospective study material was composed of cDNA or gDNA derived from T cells, B-cell-depleted T cells, or PBMCs. Deeply sampled blood TCRbeta repertoires from subjects exposed to, actively infected with, or recovered from COVID-19 were included in the dataset. A freely available public database, intended as a resource for researchers studying the immune response to SARS-CoV-2, is where the repertoires were released. Samples came from the ongoing ImmuneRACE study (first 160 participants) plus 1,254 subjects from 6 global collaborators. Nearly every sample came with metadata listing a de-identified subject ID, COVID-19 status, age in years and sex. Where available, HLA class I and class II types were obtained from metadata supplied by the sample provider rather than from assay-based typing.

At one collaborating source in Seattle, patients were enrolled during active infection and were followed longitudinally through the course of disease. Collaborating institutions collected whole blood in K2EDTA tubes following their own protocols. For TCRbeta analysis, collaborators shipped samples in one of three forms: frozen whole blood, isolated PBMCs, or DNA extracted from either of those sample types. The research as a whole found: The amount of clinical and demographic metadata varied by source and participant and was provided uncurated.

V loses 0 bases of germline sequence and J loses 1 base, and the interval between the two ends is 8 bases. From the germline V gene, CDR1 is SGDLS and CDR2 is YYNGEE. The CDR3, from cysteine to phenylalanine, totals 14 residues. The only DNA kept is the CDR3, 42 bases in frame from the first base. The V and J genes are TRBV9 and TRBJ2-7, with the identity of the D gene unclear. This TCR was recovered from a man older than 75 with COVID-19, enrolled during active disease. The specimen sequenced was peripheral blood. The CDR3 sequence is CASSVGPVSYEQYF. The nucleotide sequence is given as TGTGCCAGCAGCGTAGGTCCAGTTTCCTACGAGCAGTACTTC. The full variable domain, completed from the reference TRBV9 and TRBJ2-7 proteins outside the CDR3, reads DSGVTQTPKHLITATGQRVTLRCSPRSGDLSVYWYQQSLDQGLQFLIQYYNGEERAKGNILERFSAQQFPDLHSELNLSSLELGDSALYFCASSVGPVSYEQYFGPGTRLTVT.